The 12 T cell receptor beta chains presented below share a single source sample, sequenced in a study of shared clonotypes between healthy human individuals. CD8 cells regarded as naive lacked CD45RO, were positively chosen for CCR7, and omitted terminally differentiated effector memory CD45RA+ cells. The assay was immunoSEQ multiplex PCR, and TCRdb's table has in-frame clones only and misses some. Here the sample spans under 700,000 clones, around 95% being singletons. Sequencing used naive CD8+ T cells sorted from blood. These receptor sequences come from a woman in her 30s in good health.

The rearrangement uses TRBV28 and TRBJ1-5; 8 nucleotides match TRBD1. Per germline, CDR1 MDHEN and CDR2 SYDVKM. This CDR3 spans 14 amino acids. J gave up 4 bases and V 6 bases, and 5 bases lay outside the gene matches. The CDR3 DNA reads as TGTGCCAGCAGGGACACAGGGGGGAATCAGCCCCAGCATTTT. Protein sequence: CASRDTGGNQPQHF.

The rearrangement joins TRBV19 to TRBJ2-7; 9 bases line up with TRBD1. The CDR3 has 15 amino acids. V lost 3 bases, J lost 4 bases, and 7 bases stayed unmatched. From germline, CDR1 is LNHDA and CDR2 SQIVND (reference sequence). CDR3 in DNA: TGTGCCAGTAGTATGGCCGGGACAGGGTCTTACGAGCAGTACTTC. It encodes CASSMAGTGSYEQYF.

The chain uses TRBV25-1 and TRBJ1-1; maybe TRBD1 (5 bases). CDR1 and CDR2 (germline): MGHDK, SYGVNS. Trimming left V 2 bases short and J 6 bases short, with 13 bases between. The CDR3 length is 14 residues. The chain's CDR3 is CASSELGGVPEAFF. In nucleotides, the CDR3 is TGTGCCAGCAGTGAACTAGGAGGGGTCCCTGAAGCTTTCTTT. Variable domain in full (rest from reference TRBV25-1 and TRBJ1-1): EADIYQTPRYLVIGTGKKITLECSQTMGHDKMYWYQQDPGMELHLIHYSYGVNSTEKGDLSSESTVSRIRTEHFPLTLESARPSHTSQYLCASSELGGVPEAFFGQGTRLTVV.

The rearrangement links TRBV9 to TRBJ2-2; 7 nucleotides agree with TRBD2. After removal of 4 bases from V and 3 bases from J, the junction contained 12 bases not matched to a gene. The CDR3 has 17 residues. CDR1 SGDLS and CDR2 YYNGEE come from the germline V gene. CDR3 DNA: TGTGCCAGCAGCACGACAGCTAGCGGAGGGGACACCGGGGAGCTGTTTTTT. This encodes CASSTTASGGDTGELFF.

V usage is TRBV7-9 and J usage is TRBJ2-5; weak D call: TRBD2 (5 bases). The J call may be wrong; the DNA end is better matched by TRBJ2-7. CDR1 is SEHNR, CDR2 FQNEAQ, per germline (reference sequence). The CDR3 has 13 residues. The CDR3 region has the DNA TGTGCCAGCAGCTTTGGAGGAACCTACGAGCAGTACTTC. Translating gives CASSFGGTYEQYF.

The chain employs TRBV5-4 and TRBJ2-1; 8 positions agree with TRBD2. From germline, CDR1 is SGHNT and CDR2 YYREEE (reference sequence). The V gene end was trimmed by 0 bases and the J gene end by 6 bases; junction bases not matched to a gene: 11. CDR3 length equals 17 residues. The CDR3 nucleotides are TGTGCCAGCAGCTTGGTGGGTGGAGTAGCGGGATTCAATGAGCAGTTCTTC. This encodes CASSLVGGVAGFNEQFF. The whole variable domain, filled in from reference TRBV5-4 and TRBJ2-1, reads ETGVTQSPTHLIKTRGQQVTLRCSSQSGHNTVSWYQQALGQGPQFIFQYYREEENGRGNFPPRFSGLQFPNYSSELNVNALELDDSALYLCASSLVGGVAGFNEQFFGPGTRLTVL.

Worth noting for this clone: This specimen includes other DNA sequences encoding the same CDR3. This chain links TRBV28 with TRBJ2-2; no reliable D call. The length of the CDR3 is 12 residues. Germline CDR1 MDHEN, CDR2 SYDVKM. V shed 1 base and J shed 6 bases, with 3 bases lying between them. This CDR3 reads CASSLYPGELFF. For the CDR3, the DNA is TGTGCCAGCAGTTTATACCCCGGGGAGCTGTTTTTT.

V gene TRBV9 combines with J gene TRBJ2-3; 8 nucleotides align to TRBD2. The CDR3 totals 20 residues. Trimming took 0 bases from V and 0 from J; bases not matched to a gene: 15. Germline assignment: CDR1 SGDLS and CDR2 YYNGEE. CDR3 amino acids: CASSVGHGMSSGISTDTQYF. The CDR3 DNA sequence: TGTGCCAGCAGCGTAGGCCACGGGATGAGTAGCGGGATTAGCACAGATACGCAGTATTTT.

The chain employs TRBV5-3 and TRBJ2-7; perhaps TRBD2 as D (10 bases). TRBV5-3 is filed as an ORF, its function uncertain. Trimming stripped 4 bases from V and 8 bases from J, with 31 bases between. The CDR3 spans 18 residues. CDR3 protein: CARSHTQGALSGRWKQYF. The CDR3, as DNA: TGTGCCAGAAGCCACACACAGGGGGCGCTTAGCGGGAGGTGGAAGCAGTACTTC.

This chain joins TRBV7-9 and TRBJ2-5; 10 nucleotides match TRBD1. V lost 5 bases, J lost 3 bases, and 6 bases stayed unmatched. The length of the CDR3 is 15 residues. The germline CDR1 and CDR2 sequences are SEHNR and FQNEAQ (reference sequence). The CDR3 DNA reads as TGTGCCAGCAGCGAAAAGACAGGGGGCAAAGAGACCCAGTACTTC. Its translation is CASSEKTGGKETQYF.

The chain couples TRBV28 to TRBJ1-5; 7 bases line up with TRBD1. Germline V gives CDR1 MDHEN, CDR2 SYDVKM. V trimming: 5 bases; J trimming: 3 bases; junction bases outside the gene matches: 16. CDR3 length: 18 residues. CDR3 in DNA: TGTGCCAGCAGTCCCATCCTCCTCGGACAGGCGAACAATCAGCCCCAGCATTTT. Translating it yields CASSPILLGQANNQPQHF.

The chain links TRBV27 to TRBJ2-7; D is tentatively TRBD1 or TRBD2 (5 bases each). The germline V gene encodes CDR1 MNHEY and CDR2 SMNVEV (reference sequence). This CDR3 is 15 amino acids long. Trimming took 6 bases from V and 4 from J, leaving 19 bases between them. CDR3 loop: CASSRPRGRIYEQYF. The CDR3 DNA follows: TGTGCCAGCAGCCGCCCCCGGGGCAGGATATACGAGCAGTACTTC.